The text below deals with one T cell receptor (beta chain). The data were obtained in a study of cytomegalovirus exposure and HLA in healthy donors. Study in general: Genotyping of 400 or so donors showed that 80% to 85% belonged to the Caucasian-associated ancestry cluster.

Primers included in the PCR were 60 Vbeta and 13 Jbeta primers. Data came from immunoSEQ multiplex PCR; TCRdb stores just in-frame clones and leaves some out. Among roughly 110,000 clones listed, 70% were seen once. Germline V gene data show CDR1 as SGHTA and CDR2 as FQGTGA. Trimming cost V 5 bases and J 2 bases, with 8 bases left between them. There are 13 residues in the CDR3. V and J are TRBV7-3 and TRBJ2-3; D is ambiguous. The source material was PBMCs. This receptor was identified in a young man in good health and CMV-seropositive. CDR3 nucleotides: TGTGCCAGCAGCCTATCTATCACAGATACGCAGTATTTT. Its translation is CASSLSITDTQYF. The variable domain in full, with the rest retrieved from reference TRBV7-3 and TRBJ2-3, is GAGVSQTPSNKVTEKGKYVELRCDPISGHTALYWYRQSLGQGPEFLIYFQGTGAADDSGLPNDRFFAVRPEGSVSTLKIQRTERGDSAVYLCASSLSITDTQYFGPGTRLTVL.